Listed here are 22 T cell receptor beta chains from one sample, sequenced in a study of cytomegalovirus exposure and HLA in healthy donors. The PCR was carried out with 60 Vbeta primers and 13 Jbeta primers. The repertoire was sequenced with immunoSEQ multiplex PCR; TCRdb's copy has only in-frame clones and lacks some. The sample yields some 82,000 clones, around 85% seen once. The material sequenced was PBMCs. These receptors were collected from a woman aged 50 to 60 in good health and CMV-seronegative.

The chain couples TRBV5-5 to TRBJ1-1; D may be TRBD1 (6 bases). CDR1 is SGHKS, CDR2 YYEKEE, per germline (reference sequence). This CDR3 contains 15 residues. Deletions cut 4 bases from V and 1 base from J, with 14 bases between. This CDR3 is CASSRNDRTNTEAFF. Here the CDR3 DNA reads TGTGCCAGCAGCAGAAACGACAGGACGAACACTGAAGCTTTCTTT.

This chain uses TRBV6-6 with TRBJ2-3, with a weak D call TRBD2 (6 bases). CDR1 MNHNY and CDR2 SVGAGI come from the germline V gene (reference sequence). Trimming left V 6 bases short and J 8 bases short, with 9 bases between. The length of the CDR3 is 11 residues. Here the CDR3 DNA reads TGTGCCAGCAGAGTGGGGGGTACGCAGTATTTT. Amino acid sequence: CASRVGGTQYF.

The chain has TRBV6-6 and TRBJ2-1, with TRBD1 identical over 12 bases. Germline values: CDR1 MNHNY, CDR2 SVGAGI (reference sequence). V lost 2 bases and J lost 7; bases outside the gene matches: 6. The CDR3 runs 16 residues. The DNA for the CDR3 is TGTGCCAGCAGTTACGTCCGGGACAGGGGGCAAAATGAGCAGTTCTTC. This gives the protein CASSYVRDRGQNEQFF.

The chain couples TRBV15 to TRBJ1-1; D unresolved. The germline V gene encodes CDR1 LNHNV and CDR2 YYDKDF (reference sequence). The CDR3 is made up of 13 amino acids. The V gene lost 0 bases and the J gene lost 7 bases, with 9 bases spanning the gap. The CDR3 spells CATSRDRYGEAFF. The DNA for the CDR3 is TGTGCCACCAGCAGAGACAGATATGGTGAAGCTTTCTTT.

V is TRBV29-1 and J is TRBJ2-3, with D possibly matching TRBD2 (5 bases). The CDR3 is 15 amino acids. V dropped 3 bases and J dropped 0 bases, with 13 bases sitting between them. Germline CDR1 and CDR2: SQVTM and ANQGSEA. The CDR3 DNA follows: TGCAGCGTTGAGTCCATCGGGGTAAGCACAGATACGCAGTATTTT. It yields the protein CSVESIGVSTDTQYF.

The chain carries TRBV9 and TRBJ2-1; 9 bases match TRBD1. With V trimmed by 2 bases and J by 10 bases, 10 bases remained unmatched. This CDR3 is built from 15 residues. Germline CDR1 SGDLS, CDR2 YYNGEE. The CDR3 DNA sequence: TGTGCCAGCAGCGTTGGAGACAGGGGGGCGGGCGAGCAGTTCTTC. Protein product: CASSVGDRGAGEQFF. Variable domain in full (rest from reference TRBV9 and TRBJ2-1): DSGVTQTPKHLITATGQRVTLRCSPRSGDLSVYWYQQSLDQGLQFLIQYYNGEERAKGNILERFSAQQFPDLHSELNLSSLELGDSALYFCASSVGDRGAGEQFFGPGTRLTVL.

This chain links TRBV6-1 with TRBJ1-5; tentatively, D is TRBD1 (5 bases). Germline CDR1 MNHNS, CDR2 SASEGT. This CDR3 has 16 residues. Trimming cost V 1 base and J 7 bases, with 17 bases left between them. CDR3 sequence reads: CASSEGPGLIGQPQHF. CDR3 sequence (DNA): TGTGCCAGCAGTGAAGGCCCAGGGCTGATCGGACAGCCCCAGCATTTT.

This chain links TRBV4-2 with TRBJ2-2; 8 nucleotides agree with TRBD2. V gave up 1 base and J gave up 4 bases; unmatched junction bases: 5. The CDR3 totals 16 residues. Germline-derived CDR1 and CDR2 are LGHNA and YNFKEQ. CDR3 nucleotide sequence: TGTGCCAGCAGCCAAGGGACTAGCTTTATCACCGGGGAGCTGTTTTTT. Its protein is CASSQGTSFITGELFF.

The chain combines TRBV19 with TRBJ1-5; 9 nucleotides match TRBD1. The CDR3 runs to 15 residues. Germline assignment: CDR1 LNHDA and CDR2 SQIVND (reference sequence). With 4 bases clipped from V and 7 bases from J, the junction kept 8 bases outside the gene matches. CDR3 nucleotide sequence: TGTGCCAGTAGTACGGGGACAGGGAGGGACCAGCCCCAGCATTTT. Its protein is CASSTGTGRDQPQHF.

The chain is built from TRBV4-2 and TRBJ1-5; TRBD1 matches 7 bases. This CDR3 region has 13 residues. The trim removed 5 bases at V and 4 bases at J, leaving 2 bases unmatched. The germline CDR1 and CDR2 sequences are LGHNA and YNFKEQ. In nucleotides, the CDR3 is TGTGCCAGCAGCTTGGGACAGAATCAGCCCCAGCATTTT. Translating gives CASSLGQNQPQHF.

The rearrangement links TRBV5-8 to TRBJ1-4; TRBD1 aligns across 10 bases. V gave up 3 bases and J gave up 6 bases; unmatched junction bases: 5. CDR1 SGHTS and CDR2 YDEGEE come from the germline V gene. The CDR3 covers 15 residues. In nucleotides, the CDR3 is TGTGCCAGCAGCTCGACCGGGACAGGGGATGAAAAACTGTTTTTT. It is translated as CASSSTGTGDEKLFF.

CDR3: CASSIGPTTGFDYGYTF. The CDR3 nucleotides are TGTGCCAGTAGTATAGGGCCCACGACAGGGTTCGACTATGGCTACACCTTC. V and J are TRBV19 and TRBJ1-2; TRBD1 agrees at 7 bases. The CDR3 is 17 amino acids. Trimming took 1 base from V and 3 from J; bases not matched to a gene: 11. Germline V CDR1 and CDR2: LNHDA, SQIVND (reference sequence). Using reference TRBV19 and TRBJ1-2 for the parts outside the CDR3, the full variable domain is DGGITQSPKYLFRKEGQNVTLSCEQNLNHDAMYWYRQDPGQGLRLIYYSQIVNDFQKGDIAEGYSVSREKKESFPLTVTSAQKNPTAFYLCASSIGPTTGFDYGYTFGSGTRLTVV.

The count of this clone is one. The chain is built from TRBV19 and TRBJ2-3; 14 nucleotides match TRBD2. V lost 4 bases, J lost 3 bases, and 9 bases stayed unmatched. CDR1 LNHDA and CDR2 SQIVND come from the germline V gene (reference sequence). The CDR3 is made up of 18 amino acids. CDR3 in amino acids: CASSTTSGGAPRTDTQYF. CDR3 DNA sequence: TGTGCCAGTAGTACGACTAGCGGGGGGGCCCCGCGGACAGATACGCAGTATTTT.

The CDR3 DNA reads TGTGCCAGCAGTTTATCGGTACTAGCGGGAGGAGGTACGCAGTATTTT. It specifies CASSLSVLAGGGTQYF. V gene TRBV27 combines with J gene TRBJ2-3; 12 bases line up with TRBD2. Germline trimming cut 0 bases from V and 8 bases from J; bases unmatched to any gene: 6. CDR1 is MNHEY and CDR2 is SMNVEV in the germline V gene (reference sequence). The CDR3 totals 16 residues.

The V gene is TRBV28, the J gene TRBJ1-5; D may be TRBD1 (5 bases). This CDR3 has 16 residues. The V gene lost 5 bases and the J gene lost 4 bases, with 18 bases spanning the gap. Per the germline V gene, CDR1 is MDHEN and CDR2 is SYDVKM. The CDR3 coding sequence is TGTGCCAGCAGTCCCAATCTACAGGTTCGGAATCAGCCCCAGCATTTT. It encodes CASSPNLQVRNQPQHF.

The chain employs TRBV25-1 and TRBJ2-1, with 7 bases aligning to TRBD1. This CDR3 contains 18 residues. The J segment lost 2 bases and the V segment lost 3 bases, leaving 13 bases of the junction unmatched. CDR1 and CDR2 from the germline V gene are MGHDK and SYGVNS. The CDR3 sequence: CASSDVIGRDRPYNEQFF. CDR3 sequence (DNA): TGTGCCAGCAGTGATGTAATTGGCCGGGACAGACCCTACAATGAGCAGTTCTTC.

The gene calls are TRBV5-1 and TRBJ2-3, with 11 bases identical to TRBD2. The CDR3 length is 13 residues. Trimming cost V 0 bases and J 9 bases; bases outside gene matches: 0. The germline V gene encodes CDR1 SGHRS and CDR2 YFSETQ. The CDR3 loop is CASSLGLAGTQYF. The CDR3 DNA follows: TGCGCCAGCAGCTTGGGACTAGCGGGAACGCAGTATTTT.

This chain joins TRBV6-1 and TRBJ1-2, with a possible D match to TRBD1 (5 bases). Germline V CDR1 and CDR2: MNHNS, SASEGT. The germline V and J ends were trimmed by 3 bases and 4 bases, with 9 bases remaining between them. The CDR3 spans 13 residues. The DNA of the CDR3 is TGTGCCAGCAGTGACCAGGGTGGCTATGGCTACACCTTC. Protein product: CASSDQGGYGYTF.

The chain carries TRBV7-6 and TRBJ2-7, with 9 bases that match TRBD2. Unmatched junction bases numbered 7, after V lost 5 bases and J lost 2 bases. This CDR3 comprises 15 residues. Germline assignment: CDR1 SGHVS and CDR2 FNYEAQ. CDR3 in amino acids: CASSPAAGGPYEQYF. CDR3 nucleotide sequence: TGTGCCAGCAGCCCAGCGGCGGGAGGGCCCTACGAGCAGTACTTC.

The CDR3 loop is CASSEGLAAPTYEQYF. The CDR3 coding sequence is TGTGCCAGCAGTGAAGGGCTAGCGGCCCCGACCTACGAGCAGTACTTC. V gene TRBV6-1 combines with J gene TRBJ2-7; 7 bases are a match to TRBD2. The V gene's germline CDR1 is MNHNS and CDR2 SASEGT. The CDR3 contains 16 residues. Trimming took 1 base from V and 2 from J; bases not matched to a gene: 8.

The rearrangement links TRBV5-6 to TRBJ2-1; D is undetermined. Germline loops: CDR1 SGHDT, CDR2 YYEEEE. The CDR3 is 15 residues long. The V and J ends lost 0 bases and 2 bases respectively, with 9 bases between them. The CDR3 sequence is CASSLGPNPYNEQFF. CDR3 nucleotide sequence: TGTGCCAGCAGCTTGGGCCCTAACCCCTACAATGAGCAGTTCTTC.

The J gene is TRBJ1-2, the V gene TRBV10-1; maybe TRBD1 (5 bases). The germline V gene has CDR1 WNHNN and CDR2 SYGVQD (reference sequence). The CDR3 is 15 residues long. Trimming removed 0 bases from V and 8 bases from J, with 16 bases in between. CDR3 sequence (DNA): TGCGCCAGCAGTGAGTCGATTGGGGACTGGGACGGCTACACCTTC. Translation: CASSESIGDWDGYTF.